This is a list of T cell receptor beta chains from one sample in a study of blood T cell repertoires in COVID-19. Sequencing was performed with immunoSEQ multiplex PCR; in TCRdb, only in-frame clones are kept and a portion is missing. The sample records some 31,000 clones, about 85% being singletons. The specimen was peripheral blood. Source of these receptors: a man aged 70 or older with COVID-19, enrolled during active disease. The CDR3 runs from the conserved cysteine through the conserved F or W. A D gene is named only where the DNA matches it firmly. Clone size is given for some rows only: seen once, a few or many times, or a class if the clone is expanded.

j_gene: TRBJ2-2; v_gene: TRBV5-1; abundance: .; d_gene: TRBD2; CDR3nt: TGCGCCAGCAGCCGTTGGGTTGCGGGAGACACCGGGGAGCTGTTTTTT; CDR3aa: CASSRWVAGDTGELFF
j_gene: TRBJ1-5; v_gene: TRBV7-6; abundance: medium-sized; d_gene: .; CDR3nt: TGTGCCAGCAGCGTTAACGTGGGGGGTGGCAATCAGCCCCAGCATTTT; CDR3aa: CASSVNVGGGNQPQHF
j_gene: TRBJ2-2; v_gene: TRBV5-6; abundance: .; d_gene: TRBD2; CDR3nt: TGTGCCAGCAGCCTTCGTAAGCGGGGGGTAGGATTCGGGGAGCTGTTTTTT; CDR3aa: CASSLRKRGVGFGELFF
j_gene: TRBJ2-1; v_gene: TRBV18; abundance: .; d_gene: .; CDR3nt: TGTGCCAGCTCACCACGTTCCGGACTTACCTGGCCCAATGAGCAGTTCTTC; CDR3aa: CASSPRSGLTWPNEQFF
j_gene: TRBJ2-7; v_gene: TRBV27; abundance: once; d_gene: .; CDR3nt: TGTGCCAGCAAACCCGGGACTGGCGGGACCTACGAGCAGTACTTC; CDR3aa: CASKPGTGGTYEQYF
j_gene: TRBJ1-2; v_gene: TRBV5-1; abundance: once; d_gene: TRBD1; CDR3nt: TGCGCCAGCAGCTGGACAGGGGACGAGTATGGCTACACCTTC; CDR3aa: CASSWTGDEYGYTF
j_gene: TRBJ2-4; v_gene: TRBV7-2; abundance: .; d_gene: .; CDR3nt: TGTGCCAGCAGCTCAAGACTAACACTAGCCAAAAACATTCAGTACTTC; CDR3aa: CASSSRLTLAKNIQYF
j_gene: TRBJ2-5; v_gene: TRBV3-1/TRBV3-2; abundance: .; d_gene: .; CDR3nt: TGTGCCAGCAGCCAAGTCCTTCAAGAGACCCAGTACTTC; CDR3aa: CASSQVLQETQYF
j_gene: TRBJ1-3; v_gene: TRBV4-3; abundance: .; d_gene: .; CDR3nt: TGCGCCAGCAGCCCTACGGGGTCTGGAAACACCATATATTTT; CDR3aa: CASSPTGSGNTIYF
j_gene: TRBJ1-5; v_gene: TRBV5-3; abundance: .; d_gene: TRBD1; CDR3nt: TGTGCCAGAAGCGTAACCGACAGGGAAGGCAATCAGCCCCAGCATTTT; CDR3aa: CARSVTDREGNQPQHF
j_gene: TRBJ1-1; v_gene: TRBV11-3; abundance: .; d_gene: TRBD1; CDR3nt: TGTGCCAGCAGCGGACAGGTGGGGAGAACTTTCTTT; CDR3aa: CASSGQVGRTFF
j_gene: TRBJ2-3; v_gene: TRBV7-2; abundance: .; d_gene: .; CDR3nt: TGTGCCAGCGCAGTTGCAAGCACAGATACGCAGTATTTT; CDR3aa: CASAVASTDTQYF
j_gene: TRBJ2-7; v_gene: TRBV7-3; abundance: .; d_gene: TRBD1; CDR3nt: TGTGCCAGCAGCTCCTGGACAGGGGTCTCCTACGAGCAGTACTTC; CDR3aa: CASSSWTGVSYEQYF
j_gene: TRBJ1-2; v_gene: TRBV7-9; abundance: .; d_gene: .; CDR3nt: TGTGCCAGCAGCCCCACCTACAGGACCAACTATGGCTACACCTTC; CDR3aa: CASSPTYRTNYGYTF
j_gene: TRBJ2-7; v_gene: TRBV5-1; abundance: .; d_gene: TRBD1; CDR3nt: TGCGCCAGCAGCTGGGGACAGGCGGACTCCTCCGAGCAGTACTTC; CDR3aa: CASSWGQADSSEQYF
j_gene: TRBJ2-2; v_gene: TRBV6-1; abundance: medium-sized; d_gene: TRBD2; CDR3nt: TGTGCCAGCAGTGAACTAGCGGCCCCCGGAACCGGGGAGCTGTTTTTT; CDR3aa: CASSELAAPGTGELFF
j_gene: TRBJ2-7; v_gene: TRBV27; abundance: .; d_gene: TRBD2; CDR3nt: TGTGCCAGCAGTTCATGGGAGGGGTTATACGAGCAGTACTTC; CDR3aa: CASSSWEGLYEQYF
j_gene: TRBJ2-1; v_gene: TRBV12-3/TRBV12-4; abundance: .; d_gene: .; CDR3nt: TGTGCCAGCAGACAACAGGCAGGTGAGCAGTTCTTC; CDR3aa: CASRQQAGEQFF
j_gene: TRBJ2-7; v_gene: TRBV4-3; abundance: .; d_gene: TRBD2; CDR3nt: TGCGCCAGCAGCCAAGATCGACTAGCGGGAGGGCCCGGGGAGCAGTACTTC; CDR3aa: CASSQDRLAGGPGEQYF
j_gene: TRBJ1-2; v_gene: TRBV11-2; abundance: .; d_gene: TRBD1; CDR3nt: TGTGCCAGCAGCCCGACCTCGACAGGGCCAAACTATGGCTACACCTTC; CDR3aa: CASSPTSTGPNYGYTF
j_gene: TRBJ1-1; v_gene: TRBV28; abundance: .; d_gene: TRBD1; CDR3nt: TGTGCCAGCAGTTTGCTACAGGGGGCGGCTTTCTTT; CDR3aa: CASSLLQGAAFF
j_gene: TRBJ2-1; v_gene: TRBV6-6; abundance: .; d_gene: .; CDR3nt: TGTGCCAGCAGTTTAGACAATTACAATGAGCAGTTCTTC; CDR3aa: CASSLDNYNEQFF
j_gene: TRBJ2-1; v_gene: TRBV9; abundance: few; d_gene: TRBD2; CDR3nt: TGTGCCAGCAGCGTAGCTAGCGGGATCTACAATGAGCAGTTCTTC; CDR3aa: CASSVASGIYNEQFF
j_gene: TRBJ2-7; v_gene: TRBV6-2/TRBV6-3; abundance: .; d_gene: .; CDR3nt: TGTGCCAGCAGTTATCAACGACACTACGAGCAGTACTTC; CDR3aa: CASSYQRHYEQYF
j_gene: TRBJ1-5; v_gene: TRBV15; abundance: .; d_gene: .; CDR3nt: TGTGCCACCAGCAGAGACAGAAATCAGCCCCAGCATTTT; CDR3aa: CATSRDRNQPQHF
j_gene: TRBJ2-7; v_gene: TRBV7-2; abundance: .; d_gene: .; CDR3nt: TGTGCCAGCAGCCAACCGGGACAACTAAGACAGCAGTACTTC; CDR3aa: CASSQPGQLRQQYF
j_gene: TRBJ1-4; v_gene: TRBV2; abundance: .; d_gene: .; CDR3nt: TGTGCCAGCAGTGAGGGCAATCAAAAACTGTTTTTT; CDR3aa: CASSEGNQKLFF
j_gene: TRBJ2-6; v_gene: TRBV3-1/TRBV3-2; abundance: .; d_gene: TRBD1; CDR3nt: TGTGCCAGCAGCCTCACAGGGGGAGGCTCTGGGGCCAACGTCCTGACTTTC; CDR3aa: CASSLTGGGSGANVLTF
j_gene: TRBJ2-7; v_gene: TRBV4-2; abundance: .; d_gene: TRBD1; CDR3nt: TGTGCCAGCAGCCGACAGGGGACAGAGTACGAGCAGTACTTC; CDR3aa: CASSRQGTEYEQYF
j_gene: TRBJ1-5; v_gene: TRBV19; abundance: once; d_gene: TRBD1; CDR3nt: TGTGCCACTTCGGACAGGACAACGGGTCAGCCCCAGCATTTT; CDR3aa: CATSDRTTGQPQHF
j_gene: TRBJ2-1; v_gene: TRBV6-2/TRBV6-3; abundance: .; d_gene: .; CDR3nt: TGTGCCAGCAGCTCAGGACAGACCGCTTACAATGAGCAGTTCTTC; CDR3aa: CASSSGQTAYNEQFF
j_gene: TRBJ1-2; v_gene: TRBV19; abundance: once; d_gene: .; CDR3nt: TGTGCCAGTAAGACAGAGGCAGGCTACGCGGGCTACACCTTC; CDR3aa: CASKTEAGYAGYTF
j_gene: TRBJ2-6; v_gene: TRBV4-1; abundance: .; d_gene: .; CDR3nt: TGCGCCAGCAGCCGACAATTCTCTGGGGCCAACGTCCTGACTTTC; CDR3aa: CASSRQFSGANVLTF
j_gene: TRBJ2-1; v_gene: TRBV9; abundance: .; d_gene: TRBD1; CDR3nt: TGTGCCAGCAGCGTAAGGCCGACAGGGGAAAGCGGTGAGCAGTTCTTC; CDR3aa: CASSVRPTGESGEQFF
j_gene: TRBJ2-1; v_gene: TRBV11-2; abundance: few; d_gene: .; CDR3nt: TGTGCCAGCAGCCCCTCTAGGGGTCGAAATGAGCAGTTCTTC; CDR3aa: CASSPSRGRNEQFF
j_gene: TRBJ1-2; v_gene: TRBV7-6; abundance: .; d_gene: .; CDR3nt: TGTGCCAGCAGCCTCACCTCGGGGGTGAACTATGGCTACACCTTC; CDR3aa: CASSLTSGVNYGYTF
j_gene: TRBJ2-3; v_gene: TRBV5-4; abundance: once; d_gene: TRBD2; CDR3nt: TGTGCCAGCAGCTCGGGGGGGGTCAGCACAGATACGCAGTATTTT; CDR3aa: CASSSGGVSTDTQYF
j_gene: TRBJ1-2; v_gene: TRBV7-2; abundance: .; d_gene: TRBD1; CDR3nt: TGTGCCAGCAGCTTGCCCAGGACAGGGGGAGATGGCTACACCTTC; CDR3aa: CASSLPRTGGDGYTF
j_gene: TRBJ2-1; v_gene: TRBV5-5; abundance: .; d_gene: .; CDR3nt: TGTGCCAGCAGCTTGGGGGGTGTAGCGGTTAATGAGCAGTTCTTC; CDR3aa: CASSLGGVAVNEQFF
j_gene: TRBJ2-7; v_gene: TRBV7-2; abundance: .; d_gene: TRBD2; CDR3nt: TGTGCCAGCAGCTTTGTCGGGACTACTCGATACGAGCAGTACTTC; CDR3aa: CASSFVGTTRYEQYF
j_gene: TRBJ1-2; v_gene: TRBV7-9; abundance: .; d_gene: .; CDR3nt: TGTGCCAGCAGCGATATCAGGAGGATCTATGGCTACACCTTC; CDR3aa: CASSDIRRIYGYTF
j_gene: TRBJ1-1; v_gene: TRBV6-4; abundance: .; d_gene: .; CDR3nt: TGTGCCAGCCCCCTAGCCGCCCTTTGGAACACTGAAGCTTTCTTT; CDR3aa: CASPLAALWNTEAFF
j_gene: TRBJ1-1; v_gene: TRBV7-2; abundance: .; d_gene: .; CDR3nt: TGTGCCAGCAGCCGGGGGGGCGCCGACAACACTGAAGCTTTCTTT; CDR3aa: CASSRGGADNTEAFF
j_gene: TRBJ2-3; v_gene: TRBV6-5; abundance: once; d_gene: .; CDR3nt: TGTGCCAGCGAGGCGGGGCAGGTCACAGATACGCAGTATTTT; CDR3aa: CASEAGQVTDTQYF
j_gene: TRBJ1-3; v_gene: TRBV5-4; abundance: .; d_gene: .; CDR3nt: TGTGCCAGCAGCTTTGGGGGCGGTGGAAACACCATATATTTT; CDR3aa: CASSFGGGGNTIYF
j_gene: TRBJ2-7; v_gene: TRBV28; abundance: .; d_gene: .; CDR3nt: TGTGCCAGCAGTTTATTGGCAGGGGCCGAACCTAGCTCCTACGAGCAGTACTTC; CDR3aa: CASSLLAGAEPSSYEQYF
j_gene: TRBJ2-1; v_gene: TRBV6-5; abundance: .; d_gene: .; CDR3nt: TGTGCCAGTCGAGCGACCAACTACAATGAGCAGTTCTTC; CDR3aa: CASRATNYNEQFF